Below are 15 T cell receptor beta chains sequenced from a single sample in a study of blood T cell repertoires in COVID-19. TCRdb's copy holds only in-frame clones and misses some; the assay was immunoSEQ multiplex PCR. Of about 340,000 clones in the sample, about 90% were seen once. The sequenced material came from peripheral blood. The receptors derive from a woman aged 18-29 years who had recovered from COVID-19.

This clone was counted once. The chain uses TRBV6-5 and TRBJ1-1, with D possibly TRBD1 on 6 matching bases. The CDR3 length is 13 residues. The V gene's germline CDR1 is MNHEY and CDR2 SVGAGI. V shed 6 bases and J shed 1 base, with 9 bases lying between them. In nucleotides, the CDR3 is TGTGCCAGCAGCCGACAGGAGAACACTGAAGCTTTCTTT. It specifies CASSRQENTEAFF.

This clone was seen only once. V and J are TRBV5-8 and TRBJ2-7; TRBD2 matches at 8 bases. V was clipped by 0 bases and J by 9 bases; unmatched bases: 11. The CDR3 has 15 amino acids. The V gene's germline CDR1 is SGHTS and CDR2 YDEGEE. The CDR3 region has the DNA TGTGCCAGCAGCTTGGAGGCGGGGGGCGCTGAACTGCAGTACGTC. Amino acid sequence: CASSLEAGGAELQYV.

This chain joins TRBV19 and TRBJ1-2; 8 nucleotides agree with TRBD1. With 3 bases clipped from V and 8 bases from J, the junction kept 8 bases outside the gene matches. In germline, CDR1 is LNHDA, CDR2 SQIVND (reference sequence). CDR3 length: 14 residues. The CDR3 DNA is TGTGCCAGTAGTATTCAGGGGGCTTTTGGAGGCTACACCTTC. This gives the protein CASSIQGAFGGYTF.

The rearrangement uses TRBV29-1 and TRBJ1-3; unclear D gene. This CDR3 spans 11 amino acids. In germline, CDR1 is SQVTM, CDR2 ANQGSEA. DNA for the CDR3: TGCAGTCTTAGCTCTGGAAACACCATATATTTT. Encoded protein: CSLSSGNTIYF.

The chain recombines TRBV12-5 with TRBJ1-2, with D maybe TRBD1 (5 bases). V dropped 6 bases and J dropped 6 bases, with 14 bases sitting between them. This CDR3 has 13 amino acids. CDR1 is LGHNT and CDR2 is FRNRAP in the germline V gene. CDR3 bases: TGTGCTAGTGGCGACGTAGGGGAGGATGGCTACACCTTC. Its protein is CASGDVGEDGYTF. The full variable domain, with the rest looked up from reference TRBV12-5 and TRBJ1-2, is DARVTQTPRHKVTEMGQEVTMRCQPILGHNTVFWYRQTMMQGLELLAYFRNRAPLDDSGMPKDRFSAEMPDATLATLKIQPSEPRDSAVYFCASGDVGEDGYTFGSGTRLTVV.

The chain joins TRBV29-1 to TRBJ1-2; D perhaps matches TRBD1 (5 bases). The CDR3 runs to 13 residues. Germline values: CDR1 SQVTM, CDR2 ANQGSEA. The V and J ends lost 7 bases and 2 bases respectively, with 14 bases between them. The chain's CDR3 is CSARDKDNYGYTF. The CDR3 coding sequence is TGCAGCGCCAGGGATAAGGACAACTATGGCTACACCTTC.

In this sample, this clone turned up once. The chain links TRBV5-6 to TRBJ1-2; 8 nucleotides align to TRBD1. The CDR3 runs 15 residues. The germline gives CDR1 SGHDT, CDR2 YYEEEE. V lost 0 bases and J lost 4; bases outside the gene matches: 5. In nucleotides, the CDR3 is TGTGCCAGCAGCTTGGTCTCAGGGGGCGGCTATGGCTACACCTTC. This encodes CASSLVSGGGYGYTF. The full variable domain, its missing parts supplied by reference TRBV5-6 and TRBJ1-2, is DAGVTQSPTHLIKTRGQQVTLRCSPKSGHDTVSWYQQALGQGPQFIFQYYEEEERQRGNFPDRFSGHQFPNYSSELNVNALLLGDSALYLCASSLVSGGGYGYTFGSGTRLTVV.

The genes are TRBV4-3 and TRBJ2-7, with 11 bases matching TRBD1. CDR1 and CDR2 from the germline V gene are LGHNA and YSLEER. This CDR3 region has 16 residues. The ends lost 4 bases at V and 6 bases at J; junction bases unmatched: 11. The CDR3 loop reads CASSRTRDRGLGEQYV. The DNA of the CDR3 is TGCGCCAGCAGCCGGACCCGGGACAGGGGGTTGGGCGAGCAGTACGTC.

This chain links TRBV27 with TRBJ2-3; the match to TRBD2 covers 10 bases. The V and J ends lost 5 bases and 2 bases, in that order; junction bases with no gene match: 19. Germline V lookup: CDR1 MNHEY, CDR2 SMNVEV (reference sequence). The CDR3 totals 20 residues. Here the CDR3 reads CASSDLKREGQPPYTDTQYF. The CDR3 DNA reads TGTGCCAGCAGTGACCTGAAGCGGGAGGGCCAACCCCCATACACAGATACGCAGTATTTT.

The V call is TRBV6-5, the J call TRBJ2-1, with 7 bases lining up with TRBD2. Trimming cost V 2 bases and J 4 bases; bases outside gene matches: 8. Germline assignment: CDR1 MNHEY and CDR2 SVGAGI. The CDR3 length is 16 residues. CDR3 sequence reads: CASSYGGSLQYNEQFF. CDR3 nucleotide sequence: TGTGCCAGCAGTTACGGCGGGAGCCTTCAGTACAATGAGCAGTTCTTC.

The chain recombines TRBV9 with TRBJ2-1, with D possibly matching TRBD2 (6 bases). V lost 0 bases, J lost 6 bases, and 13 bases lay in between. The CDR3 contains 15 residues. Germline CDR1 reads SGDLS; CDR2 reads YYNGEE. The DNA of the CDR3 is TGTGCCAGCAGCGTAGCTACGGAGGGCATCAATGAGCAGTTCTTC. This sequence encodes CASSVATEGINEQFF. Combining the CDR3 with reference TRBV9 and TRBJ2-1 gives the whole variable domain DSGVTQTPKHLITATGQRVTLRCSPRSGDLSVYWYQQSLDQGLQFLIQYYNGEERAKGNILERFSAQQFPDLHSELNLSSLELGDSALYFCASSVATEGINEQFFGPGTRLTVL.

The V gene is TRBV5-6, the J gene TRBJ2-7; possibly TRBD1 for D (5 bases). The V end lost 4 bases, the J end lost 3 bases, and 11 bases lay between the germline ends. The CDR3 contains 13 residues. CDR1 and CDR2 (germline): SGHDT, YYEEEE. CDR3 region: CASSPRQNYEQYV. The CDR3 nucleotides are TGTGCCAGCAGCCCCCGACAGAACTACGAGCAGTACGTC.

This clone appeared once. This chain links TRBV7-9 with TRBJ2-1; D remains ambiguous. CDR3 length: 17 amino acids. Germline V gives CDR1 SEHNR, CDR2 FQNEAQ (reference sequence). V was trimmed by 5 bases and J by 1 base, leaving 18 bases between them. CDR3 residues: CASSPTFSAESYNEQFF. CDR3 in DNA: TGTGCCAGCAGCCCTACCTTTAGTGCCGAATCCTACAATGAGCAGTTCTTC.

This chain joins TRBV5-1 and TRBJ2-5; 10 bases align to TRBD1. Germline V lookup: CDR1 SGHRS, CDR2 YFSETQ. There are 14 residues in the CDR3. The V segment lost 4 bases and the J segment 6 bases; nucleotides outside the gene matches: 6. CDR3 DNA sequence: TGCGCCAGCAGCCGAGGGACAGGGGTTAAGACCCAGTACTTC. Amino acid sequence: CASSRGTGVKTQYF. The whole variable domain, filled in from reference TRBV5-1 and TRBJ2-5, reads KAGVTQTPRYLIKTRGQQVTLSCSPISGHRSVSWYQQTPGQGLQFLFEYFSETQRNKGNFPGRFSGRQFSNSRSEMNVSTLELGDSALYLCASSRGTGVKTQYFGPGTRLLVL.

This clone has just a few counts. The gene calls are TRBV25-1 and TRBJ1-1; D is ambiguous. This CDR3 region has 12 residues. Per germline, CDR1 MGHDK and CDR2 SYGVNS. V was trimmed by 6 bases and J by 4 bases, leaving 9 bases between them. The CDR3 region is CASSRLGTEAFF. The CDR3 nucleotides read TGTGCCAGCAGCCGACTAGGCACTGAAGCTTTCTTT.